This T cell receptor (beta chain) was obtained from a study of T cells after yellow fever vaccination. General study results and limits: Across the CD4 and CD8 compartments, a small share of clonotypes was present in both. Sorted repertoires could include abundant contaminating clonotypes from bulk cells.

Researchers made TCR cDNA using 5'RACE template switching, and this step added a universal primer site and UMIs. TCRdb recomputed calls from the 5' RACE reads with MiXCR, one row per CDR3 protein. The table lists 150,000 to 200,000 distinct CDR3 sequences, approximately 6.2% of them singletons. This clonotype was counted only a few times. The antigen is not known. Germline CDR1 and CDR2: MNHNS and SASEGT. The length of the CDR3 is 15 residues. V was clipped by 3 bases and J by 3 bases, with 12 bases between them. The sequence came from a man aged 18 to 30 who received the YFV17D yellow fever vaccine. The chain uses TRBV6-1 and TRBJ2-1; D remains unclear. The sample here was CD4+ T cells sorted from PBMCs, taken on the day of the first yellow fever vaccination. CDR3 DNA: TGTGCCAGCAGTGAGGTACCGGTCATCTACAATGAGCAGTTCTTC. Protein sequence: CASSEVPVIYNEQFF.